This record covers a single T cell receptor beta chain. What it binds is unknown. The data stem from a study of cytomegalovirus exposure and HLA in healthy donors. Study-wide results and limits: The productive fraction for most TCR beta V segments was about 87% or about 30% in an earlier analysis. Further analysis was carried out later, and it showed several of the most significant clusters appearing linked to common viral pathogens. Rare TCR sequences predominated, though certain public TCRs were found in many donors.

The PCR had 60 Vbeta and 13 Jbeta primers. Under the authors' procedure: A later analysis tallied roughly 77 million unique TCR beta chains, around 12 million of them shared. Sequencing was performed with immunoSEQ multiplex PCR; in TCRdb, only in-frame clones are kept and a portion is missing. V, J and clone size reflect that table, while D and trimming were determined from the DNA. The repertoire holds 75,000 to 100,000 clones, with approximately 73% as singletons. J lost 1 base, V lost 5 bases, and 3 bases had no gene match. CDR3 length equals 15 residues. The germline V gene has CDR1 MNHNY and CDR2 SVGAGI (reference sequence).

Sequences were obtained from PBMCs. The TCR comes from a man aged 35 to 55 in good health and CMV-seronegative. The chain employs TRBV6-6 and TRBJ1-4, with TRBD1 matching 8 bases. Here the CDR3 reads CASSRTGITNEKLFF. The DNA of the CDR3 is TGTGCCAGCAGTCGGACAGGGATAACTAATGAAAAACTGTTTTTT.